The 18 T cell receptor beta chains below all came from one sample that was sequenced in a study of T cell responses to AZD1222 COVID-19 vaccine. Sequencing was performed with immunoSEQ multiplex PCR; in TCRdb, only in-frame clones are kept and a portion is missing. The sample lists about 130,000 clones, approximately 90% seen once, with less than 9% in the top ten. The material sequenced was peripheral blood, taken on day 0 of AZD1222 vaccination. Receptors originate from an adult in good health.

V usage is TRBV7-9 and J usage is TRBJ1-5; perhaps TRBD1 as D (6 bases). Trimming removed 5 bases at V and 7 bases at J, with 12 bases between. CDR3 length: 13 residues. Germline CDR1 SEHNR, CDR2 FQNEAQ (reference sequence). CDR3 region: CASSPQGKQPQHF. The CDR3 nucleotides read TGTGCCAGCAGCCCACAGGGTAAACAGCCCCAGCATTTT.

The genes are TRBV15 and TRBJ2-3; D not certain. Germline loops: CDR1 LNHNV, CDR2 YYDKDF (reference sequence). V was pared by 0 bases and J by 4 bases, with 8 bases between. The CDR3 consists of 14 residues. Written as DNA, the CDR3 is TGTGCCACCAGCAGAGATCAAGCCCCAGATACGCAGTATTTT. It yields the protein CATSRDQAPDTQYF.

The chain carries TRBV3-1 (or the pseudogene TRBV3-2) and TRBJ1-3; D is unclear. CDR3 size: 14 residues. Per the germline V gene, CDR1 is LGHDT and CDR2 is YNNKEL (reference sequence). Trimming left V 9 bases short and J 2 bases short, with 14 bases between. The CDR3 bases are TGTGCCAGTACCCAGGCCACCGCTGGAAACACCATATATTTT. Its protein product is CASTQATAGNTIYF.

This sequence joins TRBV6-2 or TRBV6-3 and TRBJ1-1; no definite D call. The CDR3 has 12 residues. Trimming cost V 6 bases and J 6 bases, with 11 bases left between them. CDR1 is MNHEY, CDR2 SVGEGT, per germline. The CDR3 region has the DNA TGTGCCAGCAGCTCTCGACGAGCTGAAGCTTTCTTT. Its translation is CASSSRRAEAFF.

The rearrangement links TRBV5-5 to TRBJ1-2; D not certain. Trimming stripped 2 bases from V and 2 bases from J, with 10 bases between. Germline V gene data show CDR1 as SGHKS and CDR2 as YYEKEE (reference sequence). The length of the CDR3 is 14 residues. CDR3: CASSLSTVNYGYTF. CDR3 in DNA: TGTGCCAGCAGCTTAAGTACAGTAAACTATGGCTACACCTTC.

By sample fraction, this clone is large. The chain uses TRBV4-3 and TRBJ2-2; TRBD1 agrees at 9 bases. The CDR3 extends over 17 amino acids. The V and J ends lost 6 bases and 6 bases, in that order; junction bases with no gene match: 14. Germline V lookup: CDR1 LGHNA, CDR2 YSLEER. The CDR3 DNA sequence: TGCGCCAGCAGTCCCGGGACAGGGTTTATTGAGGCCGGGGAGCTGTTTTTT. Translation gives CASSPGTGFIEAGELFF.

The J gene is TRBJ2-1, the V gene TRBV19, with a tentative D call TRBD2 (5 bases). This CDR3 is 13 amino acids long. The germline gives CDR1 LNHDA, CDR2 SQIVND (reference sequence). Trimming stripped 7 bases from V and 5 bases from J, with 12 bases between. CDR3 sequence reads: CASTGSYHNEQFF. DNA for the CDR3: TGTGCCAGTACGGGATCCTATCACAATGAGCAGTTCTTC. Combining the CDR3 with reference TRBV19 and TRBJ2-1 gives the whole variable domain DGGITQSPKYLFRKEGQNVTLSCEQNLNHDAMYWYRQDPGQGLRLIYYSQIVNDFQKGDIAEGYSVSREKKESFPLTVTSAQKNPTAFYLCASTGSYHNEQFFGPGTRLTVL.

The chain recombines TRBV7-2 with TRBJ2-1; D call uncertain. The CDR3 sequence is 14 residues long. Germline V gene sequence: CDR1 SGHTA, CDR2 FQGNSA. Trimming removed 1 base at V and 6 bases at J, with 10 bases between. The CDR3 is CASSLEVGLNEQFF. The CDR3 coding sequence is TGTGCCAGCAGCTTAGAAGTAGGCCTCAATGAGCAGTTCTTC.

The chain couples TRBV5-1 to TRBJ2-2; 8 nucleotides agree with TRBD2. The CDR3 runs to 15 residues. Germline values: CDR1 SGHRS, CDR2 YFSETQ. With 0 bases clipped from V and 4 bases from J, the junction kept 2 bases outside the gene matches. For the CDR3, the DNA is TGCGCCAGCAGCTTGGGCGGGGGGAGCACCGGGGAGCTGTTTTTT. Protein: CASSLGGGSTGELFF.

This rearrangement joins TRBV28 to TRBJ1-1, with 7 nucleotides matching TRBD1. Germline values: CDR1 MDHEN, CDR2 SYDVKM. The length of the CDR3 is 16 residues. V trimming: 1 base; J trimming: 1 base; junction bases outside the gene matches: 6. For the CDR3, the DNA is TGTGCCAGCAGTTTATCCGACAGGGCCCCGAACACTGAAGCTTTCTTT. It yields the protein CASSLSDRAPNTEAFF.

The J gene is TRBJ1-2, the V gene TRBV13; D unclear. The CDR3 spans 11 residues. The V end was cut by 1 base, the J end by 8 bases, with 5 bases between. Germline V gene lookup returns CDR1 PRHDT and CDR2 FYEKMQ (reference sequence). CDR3 DNA sequence: TGTGCCAGCAGCTTAGAGGAAGGCTACACCTTC. It encodes CASSLEEGYTF.

The J gene is TRBJ1-1, the V gene TRBV6-5, with unresolved D. With 5 bases removed from V and 1 base from J, the gap between germline ends came to 11 bases. Germline V lookup: CDR1 MNHEY, CDR2 SVGAGI. This CDR3 is 14 amino acids long. CDR3 region: CASSHGEENTEAFF. The CDR3 nucleotides are TGTGCCAGCAGTCACGGAGAAGAGAACACTGAAGCTTTCTTT.

The V gene is TRBV11-3, the J gene TRBJ1-1, with a possible D match to TRBD1 (5 bases). The germline V gene encodes CDR1 SGHNT and CDR2 YENEEA. This CDR3 has 15 amino acids. Trimming removed 0 bases from V and 4 bases from J, with 12 bases in between. The CDR3 spells CASSLDGGRSTEAFF. In nucleotides, the CDR3 is TGTGCCAGCAGCTTAGATGGGGGAAGGAGCACTGAAGCTTTCTTT.

The V call is TRBV7-2, the J call TRBJ1-3; D uncertain. Trimming left V 2 bases short and J 1 base short, with 12 bases between. The germline gives CDR1 SGHTA, CDR2 FQGNSA. The CDR3 is made up of 16 amino acids. CDR3 DNA: TGTGCCAGCAGCTTAATGACCTATGGGTCTGGAAACACCATATATTTT. Translating it yields CASSLMTYGSGNTIYF.

The chain combines TRBV6-5 with TRBJ1-1, with a tentative D call TRBD1 (6 bases). The CDR3 is 15 amino acids. V was shortened by 0 bases and J by 3 bases, with 11 bases between the two germline ends. CDR1 and CDR2 from the germline V gene are MNHEY and SVGAGI. The CDR3 bases are TGTGCCAGCAGTTACTCGACAGGAGGGGACACTGAAGCTTTCTTT. Its protein is CASSYSTGGDTEAFF.

The CDR3 DNA is TGTGCCAGCAGCCGCGGAGCGAACACCGGGGAGCTGTTTTTT. Its translation: CASSRGANTGELFF. This chain joins TRBV3-1 (or the pseudogene TRBV3-2) and TRBJ2-2, with D hard to call. The V end was cut by 4 bases, the J end by 0 bases, with 6 bases between. Germline CDR1 and CDR2: LGHDT and YNNKEL (reference sequence). The CDR3 consists of 14 residues.

The CDR3 sequence is CATRRQEFYEQYF. CDR3 nucleotide sequence: TGTGCCACCCGGAGACAGGAATTTTACGAGCAGTACTTC. V gene TRBV21-1 combines with J gene TRBJ2-7; TRBD1, the table's D call, lacks a check against the DNA. TRBV21-1 is labeled a pseudogene. The CDR3 loop spans 13 amino acids.

The J gene is TRBJ1-2, the V gene TRBV10-3, with D perhaps TRBD1 (5 bases). V was shortened by 4 bases and J by 6 bases, with 12 bases between the two germline ends. CDR1 and CDR2 from the germline V gene are ENHRY and SYGVKD. The CDR3 contains 13 residues. In DNA, the CDR3 is TGTGCCATCAGTGGTGGCAGGGCTGATGGCTACACCTTC. This translates into CAISGGRADGYTF.